This TCR beta chain was sequenced during a study of cytomegalovirus exposure and HLA in healthy donors. Study-level information: Previous work identified 90 million to 130 million unique TCR beta sequences from approximately 190 million T cells.

Primers for the PCR totalled 60 Vbeta and 13 Jbeta. Authors' processing steps: Roughly 11 million shared chains were among some 80 million unique TCR beta chains counted in a later analysis. The table came from immunoSEQ multiplex PCR; TCRdb's copy has only in-frame clones and leaves some out. D and trimming were read from the DNA, whereas the V and J calls and clone size are those reported in that table. The sample includes approximately 46,000 clones, roughly 76% of them seen just once. After removal of 8 bases from V and 1 base from J, the junction contained 15 bases not matched to a gene. The CDR3 runs 17 residues. Germline CDR1 SGHRS, CDR2 YFSETQ.

The sample was PBMCs. The origin of this receptor is a man between 25 and 39 years old in good health and CMV-seronegative. J is TRBJ2-7 and V is TRBV5-1; TRBD1 matches at 10 bases. DNA for the CDR3: TGCGCCAGTAAACGGCAGGTGGGGACAGGGGCGTCCTACGAGCAGTACTTC. Its translation is CASKRQVGTGASYEQYF.